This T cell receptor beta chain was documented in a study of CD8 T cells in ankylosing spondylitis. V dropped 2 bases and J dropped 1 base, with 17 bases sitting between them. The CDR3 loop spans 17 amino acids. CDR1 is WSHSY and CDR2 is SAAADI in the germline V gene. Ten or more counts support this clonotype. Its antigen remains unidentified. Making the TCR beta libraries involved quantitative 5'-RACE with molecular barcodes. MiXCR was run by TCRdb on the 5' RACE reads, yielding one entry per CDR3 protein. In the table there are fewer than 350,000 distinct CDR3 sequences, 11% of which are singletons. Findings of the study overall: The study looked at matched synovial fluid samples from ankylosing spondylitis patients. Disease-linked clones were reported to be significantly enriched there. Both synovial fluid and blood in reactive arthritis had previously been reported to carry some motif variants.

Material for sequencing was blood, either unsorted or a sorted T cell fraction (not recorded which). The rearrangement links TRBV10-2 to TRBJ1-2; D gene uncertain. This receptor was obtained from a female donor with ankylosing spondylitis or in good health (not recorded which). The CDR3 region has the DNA TGCGCCAGCAGTGAGGCCTCCGGACCTTCGTTTAACTATGGCTACACCTTC. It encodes CASSEASGPSFNYGYTF.